Below are 31 T cell receptor beta chains sequenced from a single sample in a study of cytomegalovirus exposure and HLA in healthy donors. The PCR had 60 Vbeta and 13 Jbeta primers. Measured with immunoSEQ multiplex PCR; TCRdb has only the in-frame clones, and not every one. The sample lists some 100,000 clones; approximately 68% were seen once. Sequencing was done on a sample of PBMCs. The receptors were gathered from a woman younger than 35 in good health and CMV-seropositive.

The DNA for the CDR3 is TGTGCCAGTAGTACCTCCCCCAGCTCCTACAATGAGCAGTTCTTC. Translation gives CASSTSPSSYNEQFF. The J gene is TRBJ2-1, the V gene TRBV19; D is ambiguous. Trimming took 4 bases from V and 0 from J, leaving 10 bases between them. Germline values: CDR1 LNHDA, CDR2 SQIVND (reference sequence). The CDR3 covers 15 residues.

The V and J genes are TRBV29-1 and TRBJ1-1; D is perhaps TRBD1 (6 bases). V was cut by 6 bases and J by 0 bases, with 8 bases left in between. Per germline, CDR1 SQVTM and CDR2 ANQGSEA. This CDR3 has 12 residues. In DNA form, the CDR3 reads TGCAGCGTCGACAGGATGAACACTGAAGCTTTCTTT. It yields the protein CSVDRMNTEAFF. The entire variable domain, with the rest obtained from reference TRBV29-1 and TRBJ1-1, is as follows: SAVISQKPSRDICQRGTSLTIQCQVDSQVTMMFWYRQQPGQSLTLIATANQGSEATYESGFVIDKFPISRPNLTFSTLTVSNMSPEDSSIYLCSVDRMNTEAFFGQGTRLTVV.

This chain joins TRBV29-1 and TRBJ2-7; TRBD2 agrees at 8 bases. With 0 bases clipped from V and 7 bases from J, the junction kept 11 bases outside the gene matches. CDR3 length: 15 amino acids. Germline-derived CDR1 and CDR2 are SQVTM and ANQGSEA. CDR3 region: CSVEDWGLDSWEQYF. DNA of the CDR3: TGCAGCGTTGAAGATTGGGGACTAGATTCGTGGGAGCAGTACTTC.

In its sample, this clone was seen once. This chain uses TRBV5-6 with TRBJ1-6; TRBD1 matches 10 bases. The V segment lost 5 bases and the J segment 9 bases; nucleotides outside the gene matches: 11. This CDR3 is built from 16 residues. The V gene's germline CDR1 is SGHDT and CDR2 YYEEEE. CDR3 sequence: CASSNPRTGGASPLHF. CDR3 nucleotide sequence: TGTGCCAGCAGTAACCCCCGGACAGGGGGGGCTTCACCCCTCCACTTT.

The rearrangement links TRBV7-3 to TRBJ2-2; D is undetermined. The CDR3 has 14 amino acids. CDR1 and CDR2 (germline): SGHTA, FQGTGA. V lost 6 bases to trimming and J lost 3 bases, with 11 bases between them. CDR3 protein: CASSKAPDTGELFF. DNA for the CDR3: TGTGCCAGCAGTAAAGCCCCCGACACCGGGGAGCTGTTTTTT.

V gene TRBV27 combines with J gene TRBJ1-5, with D possibly being TRBD1 (6 bases). This CDR3 region has 14 residues. Looked up from germline, CDR1 is MNHEY and CDR2 is SMNVEV (reference sequence). V was pared by 4 bases and J by 5 bases, with 12 bases between. CDR3 residues: CASSYREGDQPQHF. CDR3 sequence (DNA): TGTGCCAGCAGTTACAGGGAGGGCGATCAGCCCCAGCATTTT.

This clone was recorded once. The genes are TRBV28 and TRBJ2-5, with TRBD1 identical over 7 bases. The CDR3 has 13 amino acids. Germline values: CDR1 MDHEN, CDR2 SYDVKM. The J segment lost 5 bases and the V segment lost 4 bases, leaving 4 bases of the junction unmatched. Here the CDR3 DNA reads TGTGCCAGCAGTTCAAGGGGGCGGGAGACCCAGTACTTC. Translated: CASSSRGRETQYF.

The chain recombines TRBV29-1 with TRBJ1-2, with a weak D call TRBD1 (5 bases). The CDR3 runs to 12 residues. Germline V gives CDR1 SQVTM, CDR2 ANQGSEA. V gave up 4 bases and J gave up 2 bases, with 8 bases separating them. CDR3 protein: CSVGGENYGYTF. CDR3 sequence (DNA): TGCAGCGTTGGGGGGGAGAACTATGGCTACACCTTC.

The genes are TRBV6-5 and TRBJ2-7; 10 bases align to TRBD2. J lost 3 bases, V lost 7 bases, and 3 bases had no gene match. This CDR3 region has 13 residues. CDR1 and CDR2 from the germline V gene are MNHEY and SVGAGI. The chain's CDR3 is CASNLAGDYEQYF. CDR3 nucleotides: TGTGCCAGCAACCTAGCGGGGGACTACGAGCAGTACTTC.

The chain is built from TRBV11-2 and TRBJ2-7; a weak D match, TRBD1 (6 bases). CDR1 SGHAT and CDR2 FQNNGV come from the germline V gene. The CDR3 extends over 15 amino acids. With 4 bases removed from V and 2 bases from J, the gap between germline ends came to 15 bases. Here the CDR3 DNA reads TGTGCCAGCAGCTCTTACCGGGACATCGCCTACGAGCAGTACTTC. It is translated as CASSSYRDIAYEQYF.

This clone came up a few times. Other DNA sequences in this sample translate to the same CDR3. The genes are TRBV6-5 and TRBJ2-7; TRBD1 matches 9 bases. Germline V gene data show CDR1 as MNHEY and CDR2 as SVGAGI. The CDR3 runs 14 residues. V was clipped by 2 bases and J by 5 bases; unmatched bases: 4. The CDR3, as DNA: TGTGCCAGCAGTTACAGAGACAGGGGGGACGAGCAGTACTTC. It translates to CASSYRDRGDEQYF.

This clone was detected a few times. In nucleotides, the CDR3 is TGTGCCAGCAGTTACTCGGCGGGAGGGGACTACGAGCAGTACTTC. Encoded protein: CASSYSAGGDYEQYF. The chain uses TRBV6-6 and TRBJ2-7; 9 nucleotides align to TRBD2. Losses at the gene ends were 0 bases for V and 3 bases for J; bases not matched to a gene: 3. From germline, CDR1 is MNHNY and CDR2 SVGAGI (reference sequence). The CDR3 is 15 amino acids.

V gene TRBV7-2 combines with J gene TRBJ2-1; D gene uncertain. The V gene's germline CDR1 is SGHTA and CDR2 FQGNSA. The germline V and J ends were trimmed by 3 bases and 3 bases, with 9 bases remaining between them. The CDR3 consists of 14 residues. The CDR3 loop is CASSFRRYYNEQFF. DNA for the CDR3: TGTGCCAGCAGCTTCCGGCGGTACTACAATGAGCAGTTCTTC.

The rearrangement uses TRBV5-5 and TRBJ1-4; 9 positions match TRBD1. The CDR3 consists of 15 residues. The V segment lost 3 bases and the J segment 0 bases; nucleotides outside the gene matches: 0. The germline gives CDR1 SGHKS, CDR2 YYEKEE (reference sequence). CDR3 DNA sequence: TGTGCCAGCAGCTGGACAGGGGCAACTAATGAAAAACTGTTTTTT. Translating gives CASSWTGATNEKLFF.

The chain joins TRBV28 to TRBJ1-5; 9 nucleotides line up with TRBD1. J gave up 0 bases and V 6 bases, and 3 bases lay outside the gene matches. Germline V gene lookup returns CDR1 MDHEN and CDR2 SYDVKM. The CDR3 runs to 15 residues. CDR3 nucleotides: TGTGCCAGCAGGGAACAGGGGGCTAGCAATCAGCCCCAGCATTTT. It yields the protein CASREQGASNQPQHF.

The chain has TRBV11-3 and TRBJ2-7, with 8 bases fitting TRBD1. V dropped 5 bases and J dropped 2; count of bases not matched to a gene: 8. CDR1 SGHNT and CDR2 YENEEA come from the germline V gene. CDR3 length equals 15 residues. The chain's CDR3 is CASSLGTGGTYEQYF. CDR3 bases: TGTGCCAGCAGCCTAGGGACAGGCGGGACCTACGAGCAGTACTTC.

Notes on this clone: A read error may account for a junction end that differs from germline. The V and J genes are TRBV5-6 and TRBJ2-5; a weak D match, TRBD2 (6 bases). CDR3 length equals 16 residues. Germline-derived CDR1 and CDR2 are SGHDT and YYEEEE. CDR3: CASRLGGLARQETQYF. CDR3 in DNA: TGTGCCAGCAGGTTGGGGGGTCTAGCTCGCCAAGAGACCCAGTACTTC.

This chain joins TRBV28 and TRBJ2-3; possible D gene TRBD1, 7 bases. The V end was cut by 5 bases, the J end by 5 bases, with 14 bases between. The CDR3 length is 14 residues. The germline V gene encodes CDR1 MDHEN and CDR2 SYDVKM. CDR3 coding DNA: TGTGCCAGCAGTCAGCAGGGGGGTTTAGATACGCAGTATTTT. This translates into CASSQQGGLDTQYF.

This clone was detected once. This rearrangement joins TRBV2 to TRBJ1-5; no clear D gene. The CDR3 totals 14 residues. The ends were cut back, 1 base at V and 1 base at J, with 5 bases in the middle. Germline CDR1 is SNHLY and CDR2 is FYNNEI. This chain's CDR3 is CASSEGLSNQPQHF. In DNA, the CDR3 is TGTGCCAGCAGTGAAGGTTTAAGCAATCAGCCCCAGCATTTT. The complete variable domain, with remaining parts taken from reference TRBV2 and TRBJ1-5, reads EPEVTQTPSHQVTQMGQEVILRCVPISNHLYFYWYRQILGQKVEFLVSFYNNEISEKSEIFDDQFSVERPDGSNFTLKIRSTKLEDSAMYFCASSEGLSNQPQHFGDGTRLSIL.

The chain recombines TRBV5-4 with TRBJ1-3, with D possibly matching TRBD1 (5 bases). The CDR3 sequence is 13 residues long. The germline CDR1 and CDR2 sequences are SGHNT and YYREEE (reference sequence). Deletions cut 0 bases from V and 8 bases from J, with 9 bases between. As DNA, the CDR3 is TGTGCCAGCAGCTTGGCCAGGGCCGACACCATATATTTT. Protein sequence: CASSLARADTIYF.

The V and J genes are TRBV7-2 and TRBJ2-7, with TRBD2 matching over 7 bases. The junction had 2 bases not matched to a gene; V was cut back by 5 bases and J by 1 base. Germline V gives CDR1 SGHTA, CDR2 FQGNSA. This CDR3 is built from 13 residues. CDR3 nucleotides: TGTGCCAGCAGCCCCGGGGGGTCCTACGAGCAGTACTTC. Amino acid sequence: CASSPGGSYEQYF.

CDR3 loop: CASSSPRDWAYEQYF. CDR3 DNA sequence: TGTGCCAGCAGCTCCCCCCGGGACTGGGCCTACGAGCAGTACTTC. The J gene is TRBJ2-7, the V gene TRBV11-2; perhaps TRBD2 as D (6 bases). The CDR3 has 15 residues. The germline V gene encodes CDR1 SGHAT and CDR2 FQNNGV. Trimming removed 4 bases at V and 2 bases at J, with 15 bases between.

This chain uses TRBV5-1 with TRBJ2-7; no clear D. The germline V gene encodes CDR1 SGHRS and CDR2 YFSETQ. The CDR3 spans 15 residues. V was clipped by 4 bases and J by 5 bases, with 19 bases between them. The CDR3 DNA follows: TGCGCCAGCAGCCCCGTAGCTCCCGAGCTCGACGAGCAGTACTTC. Protein product: CASSPVAPELDEQYF. Variable domain in full (rest from reference TRBV5-1 and TRBJ2-7): KAGVTQTPRYLIKTRGQQVTLSCSPISGHRSVSWYQQTPGQGLQFLFEYFSETQRNKGNFPGRFSGRQFSNSRSEMNVSTLELGDSALYLCASSPVAPELDEQYFGPGTRLTVT.

In DNA, the CDR3 is TGCGCCAGCAGCCACAGACTAGCCCACGAGCAGTACTTC. As protein: CASSHRLAHEQYF. The chain joins TRBV4-1 to TRBJ2-7; TRBD2 matches at 7 bases. V shed 3 bases and J 5 bases; nucleotides not matched to a gene: 4. Germline V CDR1 and CDR2: MGHRA, YSYEKL. The CDR3 loop spans 13 amino acids.

The gene calls are TRBV6-4 and TRBJ2-1; tentative D call: TRBD2 (6 bases). V was pared by 2 bases and J by 2 bases, with 13 bases between. The CDR3 covers 16 residues. Germline CDR1 reads MRHNA; CDR2 reads SNTAGT. In DNA form, the CDR3 reads TGTGCCAGCAGTGACAAGGCGGGGACTCCCTACAATGAGCAGTTCTTC. Encoded protein: CASSDKAGTPYNEQFF.

The V gene is TRBV10-3, the J gene TRBJ2-7; D not certain. CDR1 is ENHRY and CDR2 is SYGVKD in the germline V gene. The CDR3 covers 12 residues. Between the trimmed V and J ends, which lost 0 bases and 6 bases, there was a span of 6 bases. CDR3 sequence: CAISESWLEQYF. CDR3 sequence (DNA): TGTGCCATCAGTGAGTCATGGCTCGAGCAGTACTTC.

This clone was seen only a few times. This chain's CDR3 is CASSAEDSNQPQHF. CDR3 DNA: TGTGCCAGCAGCGCTGAGGATAGCAATCAGCCCCAGCATTTT. The chain combines TRBV9 with TRBJ1-5; no clear D. The V gene's germline CDR1 is SGDLS and CDR2 YYNGEE. The CDR3 length is 14 residues. V was pared by 3 bases and J by 0 bases, with 7 bases between.

This sequence joins TRBV7-8 and TRBJ2-3; 10 positions match TRBD1. This CDR3 contains 15 residues. CDR1 is SGHVS, CDR2 FQNEAQ, per germline. The J segment lost 3 bases and the V segment lost 5 bases, leaving 5 bases of the junction unmatched. The DNA for the CDR3 is TGTGCCAGCAGCCGGGACAGGGGAGATACAGATACGCAGTATTTT. Its protein product is CASSRDRGDTDTQYF.

J is TRBJ1-1 and V is TRBV5-4; 8 bases fit TRBD1. The ends lost 4 bases at V and 0 bases at J; junction bases unmatched: 2. The CDR3 runs 14 residues. CDR1 is SGHNT, CDR2 YYREEE, per germline (reference sequence). DNA for the CDR3: TGTGCCAGCAGCGGCAGGGGGCTGAACACTGAAGCTTTCTTT. Translation gives CASSGRGLNTEAFF.

To note about this clone: One end of the junction varies from germline; a read error may be responsible. This chain joins TRBV7-7 and TRBJ1-1; TRBD1 matches at 7 bases. This CDR3 spans 13 amino acids. The V gene's germline CDR1 is SSHAT and CDR2 FNYEAQ (reference sequence). The DNA of the CDR3 is TGTGCTAGCAGCTTTACAGGGGACACTGAAGCTTTCTTT. Translating it yields CASSFTGDTEAFF.

CDR3 DNA: TGTGCCAGCAGTTTCGGACTAGCGGGCCTGAGCTCCTACAATGAGCAGTTCTTC. The encoded protein is CASSFGLAGLSSYNEQFF. The genes are TRBV27 and TRBJ2-1, with 11 bases matching TRBD2. The CDR3 is 18 residues long. Germline CDR1 MNHEY, CDR2 SMNVEV (reference sequence). V shed 3 bases, J shed 0 bases, and the junction held 7 bases outside the gene matches.